This TCR beta chain comes out of a study of radiotherapy plus CTLA-4 blockade in lung cancer (dated by TCRdb to the late 2010s). Study-wide context: Objective responses occurred in approximately 19% of enrolled patients, and around 29% achieved disease control. General findings and caveats noted by the study authors: TCR clones derived from tumors expanded in peripheral blood after treatment with radiotherapy and ipilimumab. The strongest predictors of response were reported to be early dynamic shifts in blood T cell clones along with a rise in serum interferon-beta following radiation.

Focal radiation therapy combined with CTLA-4 blockade (ipilimumab) was tested in patients with chemo-refractory metastatic non-small-cell lung cancer. Library generation was performed with the immunoSEQ multiplex PCR assay. Drawn from immuneACCESS, this table holds only the in-frame rearrangements with V and J called that TCRdb kept. Clones are partly lost; checked studies trace under half to an unresolved V gene and leave the rest unexplained. For this sample there are about 80,000 clones; 70% to 85% appear just once. The biggest ten clones account for 0.79% of the sample. Concerning this clone: The target of this receptor is not known. No clone much larger than this one lies a single base away; base qualities are absent.

The sequence was collected from a human donor with non-small cell lung cancer who had stable disease on radiotherapy plus ipilimumab. Material: peripheral blood, obtained from a patient treated with radiotherapy plus ipilimumab.

DNA sequence: TGTGCCAGCAGAGATAGGGGTACTAATGAAAAACTGTTTTTT. Its coded protein is CASRDRGTNEKLFF. The chain couples TRBV2 to TRBJ1-4; the D gene is perhaps TRBD1, on 5 matching bases. Counted from cysteine to phenylalanine, this CDR3 has 14 amino acids. Here the CDR3 DNA is all that survives: 42 bases in frame from base 1. The germline ends are 10 bases apart after V is trimmed by 6 bases and J by 2 bases. CDR1 and CDR2 (SNHLY, FYNNEI) derive from the germline V gene.